This entry features one TCR beta chain sequence. V lost 3 bases to trimming and J lost 7 bases, with 10 bases between them. From germline, CDR1 is SGHNT and CDR2 YYREEE (reference sequence). The CDR3 has 12 amino acids. Alpha and beta chains were covered, as first-strand cDNA relied on TRAV- and TRBV-specific primers. Amplification of TCRs used a constant-region primer and V-primer adapter for roughly 22 PCR cycles. TCRdb recomputed calls from the reads with MiXCR, one row per CDR3 protein. The sample gives 64,000 or so distinct CDR3 sequences, around 29% of which show up once; around 10% is in the top ten. The time point here: before trial treatment. Ipilimumab, nivolumab, aspirin, low-dose cyclophosphamide and low-dose radiotherapy were administered to donors. Eligibility was restricted to patients presenting with advanced solid tumors that lacked tumor-infiltrating lymphocytes. This record belongs to a study of low-dose radiotherapy and immunotherapy resistance in tumors. Study-level background: Intravenous nivolumab 240 mg every two weeks plus ipilimumab 1 mg/kg every six weeks was given to patients.

This TCR derives from a female donor with ovarian cancer. The chain has TRBV5-4 and TRBJ1-2; D ambiguous. The input for sequencing was PBMCs, taken before treatment. CDR3 sequence (DNA): TGTGCCAGCAGCTCTACTGGGTTTGGCTACACCTTC. It translates to CASSSTGFGYTF.